This record covers a single TCR beta chain. Its antigen is as yet unknown. The sample is drawn from a study of T cell responses to AZD1222 COVID-19 vaccine. Notes on the study in general: Of spike-specific TCRs, nearly half reportedly target regions left unmutated in variants. Females outnumbered males among donors, who were mostly white British; clonal diversity was possibly underestimated. Increases in Spike-specific TCR breadth and depth were seen after two AZD1222 doses. Baseline seropositivity characterized only a handful of AZD1222 recipients.

This table comes from immunoSEQ multiplex PCR, and its TCRdb copy is limited to in-frame clones, with some not included. This table has under 150,000 clones, 91% appearing once. The CDR3 contains 14 residues. V gave up 7 bases and J gave up 1 base, with 11 bases separating them. Looked up from germline, CDR1 is ENHRY and CDR2 is SYGVKD. The sequence derives from an adult in good health. The chain has TRBV10-3 and TRBJ1-5; the D gene is possibly TRBD1 (6 bases). Sequencing was performed on peripheral blood, taken on day 0 of AZD1222 vaccination. Written as DNA, the CDR3 is TGTGCCATCACCTCGGACAGAAGCAATCAGCCCCAGCATTTT. Amino acids: CAITSDRSNQPQHF.